The sequence of this T cell receptor (beta chain) was determined in a study of T cell changes during pregnancy in multiple sclerosis. Profiling relied on immunoSEQ multiplex PCR, and the TCRdb table lists in-frame clones only, not all of them. The sample includes under 100,000 clones, 90% to 95% of them seen just once. This CDR3 is built from 16 residues. Germline trimming cut 6 bases from V and 7 bases from J; bases unmatched to any gene: 14. Per germline, CDR1 MDHEN and CDR2 SYDVKM. This TCR derives from a female donor with multiple sclerosis, enrolled in a pregnancy study. V is TRBV28 and J is TRBJ2-1; TRBD2 agrees at 8 bases. The sample in question was peripheral blood, obtained in the second trimester of pregnancy. The CDR3 DNA reads as TGTGCCAGCAGCCTACCACTAGCGGCCTCGAGGAATGAGCAGTTCTTC. It is translated as CASSLPLAASRNEQFF.